This T cell receptor beta chain emerged from a study of Ad26.COV2.S vaccination and SARS-CoV-2 variants. The CDR3 covers 11 residues. Trimming pared 2 bases from V and 7 bases from J, leaving 6 bases between. Germline values: CDR1 SGHTA, CDR2 FQGNSA. Sequencing used immunoSEQ multiplex PCR; TCRdb keeps in-frame clones, though not all of them. The sample gives fewer than 400,000 clones, 75% to 90% of which show up once; 3.5% is in the top ten. Indicated treatment: roughly 19 received Ad26.COV2.S at low or high dose, single or two shots; 5 received placebo; per-sample allocation not given. Material that was analyzed had been drawn on day 63 after the first vaccine or placebo injection. An Ad26 vector that expressed Wuhan-strain SARS-CoV-2 spike constituted the vaccine.

The chain couples TRBV7-2 to TRBJ2-7; D is unresolved. This material consisted of peripheral blood, taken in a trial of Ad26.COV2.S vaccine versus placebo. The sequence was collected from a person aged 18-65 years who received the Ad26.COV2.S COVID-19 vaccine or a placebo. The CDR3 loop is CASSLNGEQYF. The DNA of the CDR3 is TGTGCCAGCAGCTTAAACGGTGAGCAGTACTTC.